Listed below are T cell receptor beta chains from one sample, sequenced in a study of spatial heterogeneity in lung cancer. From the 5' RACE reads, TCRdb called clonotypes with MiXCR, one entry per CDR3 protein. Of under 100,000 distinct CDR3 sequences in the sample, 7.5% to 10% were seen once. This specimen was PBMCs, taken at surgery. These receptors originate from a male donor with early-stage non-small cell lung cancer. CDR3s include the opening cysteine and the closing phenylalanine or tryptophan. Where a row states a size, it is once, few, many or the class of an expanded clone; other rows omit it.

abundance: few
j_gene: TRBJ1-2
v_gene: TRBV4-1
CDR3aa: CASSQEGGGKGYTF

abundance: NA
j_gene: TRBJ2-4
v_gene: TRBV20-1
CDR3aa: CSARDLGPDLAKNIQYF

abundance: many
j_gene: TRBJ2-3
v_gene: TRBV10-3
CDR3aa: CAISDWTSGKEGDTQYF

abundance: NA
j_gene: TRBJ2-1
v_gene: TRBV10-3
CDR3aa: CAISGTGGGNEQFF

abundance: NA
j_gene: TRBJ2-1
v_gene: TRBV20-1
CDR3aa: CSARTVDGLYNEQFF

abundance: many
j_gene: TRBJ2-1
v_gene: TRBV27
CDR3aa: CASSRLAGVTYNEQFF

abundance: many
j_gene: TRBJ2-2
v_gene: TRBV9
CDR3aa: CASSVGWTVTGELFF

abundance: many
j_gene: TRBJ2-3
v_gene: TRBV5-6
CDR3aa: CASRYELTDTQYF

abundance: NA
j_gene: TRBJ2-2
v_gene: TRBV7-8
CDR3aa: CASSAFSGSPFTGELFF

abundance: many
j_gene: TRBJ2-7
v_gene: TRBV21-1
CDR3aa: CASSKDGDYLPYEQYF

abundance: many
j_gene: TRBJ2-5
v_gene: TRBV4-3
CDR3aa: CASSQGNREETQYF

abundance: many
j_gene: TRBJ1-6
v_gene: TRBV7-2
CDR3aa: CASSLGTGSSPLHF

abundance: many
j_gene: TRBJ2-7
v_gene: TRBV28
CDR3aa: CASSFAGPYEQYF

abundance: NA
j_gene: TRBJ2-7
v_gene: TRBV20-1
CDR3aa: CSARPWTSGISYEQYF

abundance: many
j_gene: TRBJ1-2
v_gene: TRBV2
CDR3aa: CASSEGRTNYGYTF

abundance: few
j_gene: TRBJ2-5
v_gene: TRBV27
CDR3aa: CASSLLAGEEETQYF

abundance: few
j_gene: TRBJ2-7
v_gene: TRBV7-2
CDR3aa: CASSPGLAGVEQYF

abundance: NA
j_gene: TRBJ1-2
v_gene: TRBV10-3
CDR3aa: CAISGQGLGLNGYTF

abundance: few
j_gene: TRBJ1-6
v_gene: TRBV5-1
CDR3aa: CASSLGENSPLHF

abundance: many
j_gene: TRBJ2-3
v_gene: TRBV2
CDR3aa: CASSEQPPPNLIDTQYF

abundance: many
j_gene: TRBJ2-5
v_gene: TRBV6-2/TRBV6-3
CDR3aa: CASSKGLAETQYF

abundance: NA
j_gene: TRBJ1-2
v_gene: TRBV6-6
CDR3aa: CASSPYMDYGYTF

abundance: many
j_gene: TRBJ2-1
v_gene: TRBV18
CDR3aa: CASSPTSGSGNEQFF

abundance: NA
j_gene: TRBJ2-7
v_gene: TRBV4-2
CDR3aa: CASSQIGTSGTPAPYEQYF

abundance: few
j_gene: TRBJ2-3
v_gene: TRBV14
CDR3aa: CASSQVVPTNTQYF

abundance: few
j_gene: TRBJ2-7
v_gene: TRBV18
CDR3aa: CASSPADSYEQYF

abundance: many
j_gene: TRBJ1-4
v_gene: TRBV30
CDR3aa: CAWRIGGGKLFF

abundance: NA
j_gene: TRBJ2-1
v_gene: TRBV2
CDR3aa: CASRVDRGRTNEQFF

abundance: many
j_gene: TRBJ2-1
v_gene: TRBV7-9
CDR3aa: CASSLGAGGLNEQFF

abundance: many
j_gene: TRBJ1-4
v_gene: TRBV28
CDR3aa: CASSWEGTGNEKLFF

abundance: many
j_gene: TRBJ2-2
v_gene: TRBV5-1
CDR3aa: CASGGLAGGIGGELFF

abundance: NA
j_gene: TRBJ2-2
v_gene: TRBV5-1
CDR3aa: CASSFTGGRTGELFF

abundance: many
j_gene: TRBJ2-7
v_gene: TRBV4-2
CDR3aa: CASSPLAGQGAEQYF

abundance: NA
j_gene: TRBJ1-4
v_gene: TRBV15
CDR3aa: CATSRALTGEKLFF

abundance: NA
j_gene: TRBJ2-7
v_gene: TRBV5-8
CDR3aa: CASSLWPSGPYEQYF

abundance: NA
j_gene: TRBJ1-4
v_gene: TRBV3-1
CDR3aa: CASSQSNEKLFF

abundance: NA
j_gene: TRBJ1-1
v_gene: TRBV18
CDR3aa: CASSPGGLGNTEAFF

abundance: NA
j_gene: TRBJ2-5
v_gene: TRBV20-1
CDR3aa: CSARDPATGETQYF

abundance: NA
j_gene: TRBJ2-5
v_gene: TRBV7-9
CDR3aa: CASSLGRLLQETQYF

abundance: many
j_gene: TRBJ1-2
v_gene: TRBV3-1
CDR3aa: CASSPRQGADGYTF

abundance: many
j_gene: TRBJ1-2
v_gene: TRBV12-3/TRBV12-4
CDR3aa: CASTQQGSHYGYTF

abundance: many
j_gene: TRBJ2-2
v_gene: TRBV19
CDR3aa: CASSPWTVGSGELFF

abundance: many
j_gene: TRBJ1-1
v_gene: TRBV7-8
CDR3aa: CASTQWRNTEAFF

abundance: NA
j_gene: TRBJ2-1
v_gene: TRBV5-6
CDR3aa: CASSGNDLSGFF

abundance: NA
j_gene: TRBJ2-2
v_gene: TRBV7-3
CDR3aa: CASSSTTGGRTGELFF

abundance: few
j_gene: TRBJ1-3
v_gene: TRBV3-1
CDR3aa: CASSQELLAWSSGNTIYF

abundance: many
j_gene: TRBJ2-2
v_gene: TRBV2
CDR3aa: CASSRDTGELFF

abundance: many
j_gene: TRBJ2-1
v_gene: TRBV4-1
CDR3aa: CASSQSGTSGTYNEQFF

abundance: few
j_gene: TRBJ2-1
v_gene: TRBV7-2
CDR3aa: CASSPRRVTSGHEQFF